This T cell receptor (beta chain) was captured by sequencing in a study of spatial heterogeneity in lung cancer (dated by TCRdb to the late 2010s). Notes on the research overall: The donors were 65 to 85 patients from the lung TRACERx cohort who had early-stage, untreated non-small cell lung cancer. Both alpha and beta chains were TCR-sequenced in hundreds of tumor regions, some 64 matched nontumor lung samples and around 54 PBMC samples obtained at surgery. More beta-chain than alpha-chain transcripts were consistently detected, likely reflecting higher beta-chain transcript abundance. Follow-up PBMC samples were sequenced whenever the samples were available, and the median time to follow-up was approximately 2 years after resection. TCR alpha and beta repertoires were quantitatively compared across multiple tumor regions, matched nontumor lung and blood in non-small cell lung cancer. TCR repertoire features were related to nonsynonymous mutation counts determined by whole-exome sequencing of tumor tissue. In the raw uncorrected reads, each unique combination of TCR and UMI appeared more than ten times on average.

CDR1 and CDR2 (MNHEY, SMNVEV) derive from the germline V gene (reference sequence). V sheds 4 bases and J sheds 0 bases, leaving 5 bases between their ends. The CDR3 spans 13 residues, from the cysteine through the phenylalanine. The only DNA kept is the CDR3, 39 bases in frame from the first base. In this sample, this clonotype turned up a few times. The antigen it recognizes is unknown. Nothing much larger sits one base from this clone, and base qualities are not available. The time point label for this specimen denotes: blood at routine non-recurrence follow-up after resection. For TCR sequencing, whole RNA was extracted from tumor and nontumor lung tissue, or from cryopreserved PBMC samples, and no cell sorting was done. Patients were selected for TCR sequencing only if sufficient RNA was available from at least two tumor regions. The research as a whole found: Only around 14 patients were included in the comparisons of baseline and follow-up blood repertoires. Additional single-cell paired TCR alpha and beta sequencing was considered necessary to confirm, at a functional level, the hypothesis that regional TCRs recognize regional mutations. Ubiquitous expanded tumor TCRs were detected in blood more often at tumor resection than at routine follow-up.

Libraries were made using 5' RACE. The sample was run on a NextSeq 500. The TCR library protocol attached a unique molecular identifier to each TCR cDNA molecule to allow correction of PCR and sequencing errors. As for the authors' bioinformatics: TCR identification, UMI-based error correction and CDR3 extraction were performed with Decombinator tools. TCRs above a frequency of 2 per 1,000, corresponding to the top 1% of the tumor frequency distribution, were defined as expanded. Renyi diversity was computed with the R vegan package after each repertoire had been subsampled 100 times to 5,000 TCRs. CDR3 similarity networks were constructed using string-kernel similarity of amino acid triplets, with links drawn between CDR3s whose pairwise similarity was above 0.82. TCRdb redid the processing of the public reads, applying fastp at Q25 and MiXCR, and retained in-frame beta chains. Under each unique CDR3 protein, matching rows form one entry showing the most common genes and DNA. The V and J calls and clone size are TCRdb's, not the authors'. The table for this sample lists about 17,000 distinct CDR3 sequences; under 20% of them were counted only once. 5.5% to 7% of the sample comes from the top ten.

The V gene is TRBV27 and the J gene is TRBJ2-3, with the D segment identity uncertain. The starting material was PBMCs, obtained at follow-up. This clonotype originated in a male donor with early-stage non-small cell lung cancer. The CDR3 here reads CASSSVSTDTQYF. The bases read TGTGCCAGCAGTTCTGTAAGCACAGATACGCAGTATTTT.